The source of this T cell receptor beta chain is a study of T cell responses to AZD1222 COVID-19 vaccine. In the case of this clone: Its antigen is unknown.

Assay used: immunoSEQ multiplex PCR; TCRdb lists only in-frame clones, some missing. The data show 150,000 to 200,000 clones, roughly 92% seen once. Study findings and constraints: Receipt of two AZD1222 doses was followed by a rise in Spike-specific TCR breadth and depth. Possibly, clonal diversity was underestimated; donors were largely white British and included more females.

The germline V gene has CDR1 KGHSH and CDR2 LQKENI. The germline V and J ends were trimmed by 0 bases and 4 bases, with 18 bases remaining between them. The CDR3 is made up of 17 amino acids. The material was peripheral blood, obtained 28 days after the second AZD1222 dose. V and J are TRBV18 and TRBJ1-1; D is perhaps TRBD1 (5 bases). The receptor comes from an adult who received the AZD1222 COVID-19 vaccine. CDR3 bases: TGTGCCAGCTCACCACCGCGGTTTCGGTCCAGGGCCACTGAAGCTTTCTTT. This encodes CASSPPRFRSRATEAFF.